What follows are 9 T cell receptor beta chains derived from one specimen sequenced in a study of radiotherapy plus CTLA-4 blockade in lung cancer (dated by TCRdb to 2017 to 2018). Receptors were amplified or captured by the immunoSEQ multiplex PCR assay. As stored in TCRdb, this immuneACCESS dataset retains in-frame rearrangements with V and J assigned. A fraction of the clones does not appear; measured against another copy, unresolved V genes explain less than half of the discrepancy, and the remainder lacks a known reason. This sample holds about 110,000 clones; approximately 81% were observed only once. The ten largest clones add up to 2.4% of the sample. Sequencing used peripheral blood, obtained from a patient treated with radiotherapy plus ipilimumab. These TCRs come from a human donor with non-small cell lung cancer that progressed on radiotherapy plus ipilimumab. Some clones in this sample may be carry-over from other donors' samples.

This clone was seen more than once but under ten times. V gene TRBV2 combines with J gene TRBJ1-1, with a possible D match to TRBD1 (6 bases). The germline CDR1 and CDR2 sequences are SNHLY and FYNNEI. V was clipped by 6 bases and J by 3 bases, with 20 bases between them. The CDR3 extends over 16 amino acids. For the CDR3, the DNA is TGTGCCAGCAGAGCCAACAGGGAGAATGGGGACACTGAAGCTTTCTTT. Residues: CASRANRENGDTEAFF. Looking up the rest from reference TRBV2 and TRBJ1-1 gives the full variable domain: EPEVTQTPSHQVTQMGQEVILRCVPISNHLYFYWYRQILGQKVEFLVSFYNNEISEKSEIFDDQFSVERPDGSNFTLKIRSTKLEDSAMYFCASRANRENGDTEAFFGQGTRLTVV.

This rearrangement joins TRBV5-1 to TRBJ1-2, with TRBD1 identical over 9 bases. CDR1 and CDR2 from the germline V gene are SGHRS and YFSETQ. The CDR3 runs to 16 residues. Trimming cost V 5 bases and J 2 bases; bases outside gene matches: 10. The CDR3 is CASSVTRQGGNYGYTF. In nucleotides, the CDR3 is TGCGCCAGCAGTGTTACCAGACAGGGGGGAAACTATGGCTACACCTTC.

CDR3 in DNA: TGTGCCAGCAGCCGAGCAGGGGTGAACACTGAAGCTTTCTTT. This encodes CASSRAGVNTEAFF. The chain uses TRBV7-2 and TRBJ1-1; tentatively, D is TRBD1 (6 bases). The germline V gene has CDR1 SGHTA and CDR2 FQGNSA. Trimming left V 5 bases short and J 0 bases short, with 10 bases between. CDR3 length: 14 residues. The full variable domain, rest sourced from reference TRBV7-2 and TRBJ1-1, is GAGVSQSPSNKVTEKGKDVELRCDPISGHTALYWYRQSLGQGLEFLIYFQGNSAPDKSGLPSDRFSAERTGGSVSTLTIQRTQQEDSAVYLCASSRAGVNTEAFFGQGTRLTVV.

The rearrangement links TRBV4-1 to TRBJ2-7; D ambiguous. With 8 bases removed from V and 6 bases from J, the gap between germline ends came to 20 bases. The CDR3 sequence is 14 residues long. Germline V gene data show CDR1 as MGHRA and CDR2 as YSYEKL. CDR3 sequence reads: CASSLGIPFGEQYF. The CDR3 region has the DNA TGCGCCAGCTCCCTAGGAATCCCGTTCGGCGAGCAGTACTTC.

V and J are TRBV9 and TRBJ1-1; 8 nucleotides match TRBD1. CDR3 length equals 17 residues. The V and J ends lost 4 bases and 1 base, in that order; junction bases with no gene match: 12. CDR1 is SGDLS and CDR2 is YYNGEE in the germline V gene. The chain's CDR3 is CASSIAGQGGGNTEAFF. The CDR3 DNA is TGTGCCAGCAGCATCGCAGGACAGGGAGGGGGGAACACTGAAGCTTTCTTT.

Comment on this clone: This sample includes further DNA sequences coding for the same CDR3. V gene TRBV11-2 combines with J gene TRBJ2-7; the D gene is possibly TRBD2 (6 bases). Germline V gene lookup returns CDR1 SGHAT and CDR2 FQNNGV. This CDR3 has 13 residues. V lost 2 bases and J 13 bases, leaving 18 bases between the germline ends. DNA of the CDR3: TGTGCCAGCAGCTTATTACCGCGGGGAATGCCTTACTTC. Amino acids: CASSLLPRGMPYF. Variable domain in full (rest from reference TRBV11-2 and TRBJ2-7): EAGVAQSPRYKIIEKRQSVAFWCNPISGHATLYWYQQILGQGPKLLIQFQNNGVVDDSQLPKDRFSAERLKGVDSTLKIQPAKLEDSAVYLCASSLLPRGMPYFGPGTRLTVT.

This clone was counted once. This CDR3 is CASSWGGQTEAFF. In DNA, the CDR3 is TGTGCCAGCAGCTGGGGGGGACAGACTGAAGCTTTCTTT. This sequence joins TRBV5-4 and TRBJ1-1, with 7 bases lining up with TRBD1. Looked up from germline, CDR1 is SGHNT and CDR2 is YYREEE (reference sequence). The ends lost 3 bases at V and 5 bases at J; junction bases unmatched: 4. The CDR3 spans 13 residues. The variable domain in full, completed from reference TRBV5-4 and TRBJ1-1, reads ETGVTQSPTHLIKTRGQQVTLRCSSQSGHNTVSWYQQALGQGPQFIFQYYREEENGRGNFPPRFSGLQFPNYSSELNVNALELDDSALYLCASSWGGQTEAFFGQGTRLTVV.

This rearrangement joins TRBV5-4 to TRBJ1-2; weak D call: TRBD1 (5 bases). This CDR3 is built from 15 residues. Germline loops: CDR1 SGHNT, CDR2 YYREEE (reference sequence). V lost 1 base, J lost 4 bases, and 14 bases lay in between. The CDR3 is CASSLSGVGFYGYTF. DNA for the CDR3: TGTGCCAGCAGCTTGTCGGGGGTAGGTTTCTATGGCTACACCTTC. Combining the CDR3 with reference TRBV5-4 and TRBJ1-2 gives the whole variable domain ETGVTQSPTHLIKTRGQQVTLRCSSQSGHNTVSWYQQALGQGPQFIFQYYREEENGRGNFPPRFSGLQFPNYSSELNVNALELDDSALYLCASSLSGVGFYGYTFGSGTRLTVV.

The chain combines TRBV30 with TRBJ2-7, with 13 bases identical to TRBD2. The CDR3 covers 14 residues. Germline lookup yields CDR1 GTSNPN and CDR2 SVGIG (reference sequence). V was pared by 4 bases and J by 7 bases, with 7 bases of the junction left unmatched. The CDR3 loop is CAWTLAGGPGEQYF. The CDR3 DNA sequence: TGTGCCTGGACACTAGCGGGGGGGCCGGGAGAGCAGTACTTC.